This entry is about one TCR beta chain. The record originates from a study of blood T cell repertoires in COVID-19. About the study: Collection of acute and convalescent COVID-19 samples took place in the United States, Italy and Spain. Nucleic acid was either cDNA or gDNA, and it came from T cells, B-cell-depleted T cells, or PBMCs.

There are 17 residues in the CDR3. Germline V gene data show CDR1 as MGHDK and CDR2 as SYGVNS. Trimming at V came to 5 bases and at J to 2 bases, leaving 11 bases not matched to a gene. Authors' processing steps: Amplification of reference gene primers was used by the study to estimate nucleated cell counts. Sequenced by immunoSEQ multiplex PCR; TCRdb stores in-frame clones only, minus some. Clone size and V and J calls were adopted from that table, with D and trimming inferred from the DNA. The data hold under 200,000 clones, with under 90% observed a single time. The source is a man aged 60 to 69 with acute or convalescent COVID-19. The genes are TRBV25-1 and TRBJ2-3, with 9 bases lining up with TRBD1. Material for sequencing was peripheral blood. CDR3 bases: TGTGCCAGCAGTCCCTGGGTCCGGGACAGGGTCACAGATACGCAGTATTTT. Its translation is CASSPWVRDRVTDTQYF.